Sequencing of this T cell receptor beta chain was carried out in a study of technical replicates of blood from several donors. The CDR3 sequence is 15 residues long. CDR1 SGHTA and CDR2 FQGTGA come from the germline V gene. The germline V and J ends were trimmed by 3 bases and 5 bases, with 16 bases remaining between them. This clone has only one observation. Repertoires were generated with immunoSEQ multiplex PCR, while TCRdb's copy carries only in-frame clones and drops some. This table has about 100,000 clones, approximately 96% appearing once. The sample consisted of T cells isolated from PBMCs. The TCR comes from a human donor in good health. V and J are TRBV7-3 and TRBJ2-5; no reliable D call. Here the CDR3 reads CASSFASSGSETQYF. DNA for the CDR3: TGTGCCAGCAGCTTTGCCTCCTCTGGCTCGGAGACCCAGTACTTC. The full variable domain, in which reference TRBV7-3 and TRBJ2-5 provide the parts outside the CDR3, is GAGVSQTPSNKVTEKGKYVELRCDPISGHTALYWYRQSLGQGPEFLIYFQGTGAADDSGLPNDRFFAVRPEGSVSTLKIQRTERGDSAVYLCASSFASSGSETQYFGPGTRLLVL.